What follows are 31 T cell receptor beta chains derived from one specimen sequenced in a study of naive and memory T cell subsets. Two oligonucleotides, mixed equimolar, formed the beta constant-region primer covering TRBC1 and TRBC2. The ligated cDNA underwent four PCR rounds using SP2 and nested alpha and beta constant-region primers. TCRdb called the UMI-ligation and nested PCR reads again in MiXCR, with one record for every CDR3 protein. The sample has over 100,000 distinct CDR3 sequences, 36% seen once. What was sequenced was central memory CD4+ T cells from blood. Receptors were obtained from a human donor in good health.

In this sample, this clonotype turned up a few times. This chain connects TRBV3-1 to TRBJ2-1, with TRBD1 as a possible D gene (6 bases). The CDR3 has 16 amino acids. The germline V and J ends were trimmed by 2 bases and 10 bases, with 21 bases remaining between them. Per the germline V gene, CDR1 is LGHDT and CDR2 is YNNKEL (reference sequence). CDR3 nucleotide sequence: TGTGCCAGCAGCCAACCCACCGGGACACAACCAGCAGAGCAGTTCTTC. Its translation: CASSQPTGTQPAEQFF.

The rearrangement uses TRBV6-2 or TRBV6-3 and TRBJ2-7; D is perhaps TRBD1 (5 bases). The germline CDR1 and CDR2 sequences are MNHEY and SVGEGT. This CDR3 region has 15 residues. V was clipped by 7 bases and J by 6 bases, with 22 bases between them. CDR3 amino acids: CASKGDGRIGFEQYF. Written as DNA, the CDR3 is TGTGCCAGCAAAGGGGATGGGCGGATTGGATTCGAGCAGTACTTC.

Only a few counts were recorded for this clonotype. The V and J genes are TRBV7-2 and TRBJ2-7; D is unresolved. Germline CDR1 is SGHTA and CDR2 is FQGNSA. Trimming removed 5 bases at V and 6 bases at J, with 14 bases between. The CDR3 has 13 amino acids. The CDR3 sequence is CASSHYLDPEQYF. The CDR3 coding sequence is TGTGCCAGCAGCCACTATCTAGATCCCGAGCAGTACTTC.

This rearrangement joins TRBV6-1 to TRBJ2-1; no reliable D call. Trimming removed 0 bases from V and 10 bases from J, with 7 bases in between. This CDR3 is built from 12 residues. The germline CDR1 and CDR2 sequences are MNHNS and SASEGT. The CDR3 nucleotides read TGTGCCAGCAGTGAAGCCCGGGCCGAGCAGTTCTTC. Translation: CASSEARAEQFF.

This clonotype was picked up one time. The chain uses TRBV28 and TRBJ2-3, with D possibly matching TRBD2 (6 bases). CDR3 length equals 15 residues. Between the trimmed V and J ends, which lost 10 bases and 1 base, there was a span of 18 bases. CDR1 and CDR2 from the germline V gene are MDHEN and SYDVKM. Here the CDR3 reads CATQGPGSGTDTQYF. The DNA for the CDR3 is TGTGCCACCCAAGGACCCGGGAGTGGCACAGATACGCAGTATTTT.

This clonotype was recorded at least ten times. V and J are TRBV6-5 and TRBJ2-5, with D unresolved. Germline CDR1 reads MNHEY; CDR2 reads SVGAGI. The V and J ends lost 3 bases and 5 bases respectively, with 4 bases between them. The CDR3 is 11 amino acids. The CDR3 is CASSYMETQYF. The DNA for the CDR3 is TGTGCCAGCAGTTATATGGAGACCCAGTACTTC.

This clonotype was seen repeatedly, ten times or more. The CDR3 nucleotides are TGTGCCAGCAGCCAAGACCACAGGGGGACCTACGAGCAGTACTTC. Its translation: CASSQDHRGTYEQYF. This chain uses TRBV14 with TRBJ2-7, with 8 bases matching TRBD1. The germline V gene encodes CDR1 SGHDN and CDR2 FVKESK. The CDR3 runs 15 residues. The V segment lost 0 bases and the J segment 2 bases; nucleotides outside the gene matches: 3.

The chain combines TRBV5-1 with TRBJ2-3, with 8 bases aligning to TRBD2. The V gene's germline CDR1 is SGHRS and CDR2 YFSETQ. This CDR3 is 14 amino acids long. V gave up 4 bases and J gave up 8 bases; unmatched junction bases: 9. The CDR3 here is CASSLSGGDRTQYF. The DNA for the CDR3 is TGCGCCAGCAGCCTGTCCGGGGGGGATCGTACGCAGTATTTT.

The J gene is TRBJ1-5, the V gene TRBV20-1, with D perhaps TRBD1 (5 bases). Germline V CDR1 and CDR2: DFQATT, SNEGSKA (reference sequence). V gave up 3 bases and J gave up 3 bases, with 12 bases separating them. The CDR3 has 14 amino acids. CDR3 sequence reads: CSASQRQFNQPQHF. CDR3 bases: TGCAGTGCTAGTCAGCGACAGTTCAATCAGCCCCAGCATTTT.

This chain connects TRBV12-3 or TRBV12-4 to TRBJ2-3; possibly TRBD1 or TRBD2 for D (6 bases each). The CDR3 spans 13 residues. The V end was cut by 7 bases, the J end by 2 bases, with 10 bases between. In DNA, the CDR3 is TGTGCCAGCATGAGGGGGGACACAGATACGCAGTATTTT. This gives the protein CASMRGDTDTQYF.

The chain recombines TRBV9 with TRBJ2-6; 8 bases line up with TRBD1. The V gene end was trimmed by 3 bases and the J gene end by 5 bases; junction bases not matched to a gene: 7. The CDR3 has 16 residues. From germline, CDR1 is SGDLS and CDR2 YYNGEE. The CDR3 nucleotides are TGTGCCAGCAGCGAGGTTTCAGGGGGCTGGGCCAACGTCCTGACTTTC. Its translation is CASSEVSGGWANVLTF.

This clonotype was recorded at least ten times. This chain links TRBV6-1 with TRBJ2-7, with 7 bases matching TRBD2. The CDR3 spans 13 residues. The V gene end was trimmed by 2 bases and the J gene end by 5 bases; junction bases not matched to a gene: 3. Per germline, CDR1 MNHNS and CDR2 SASEGT. The chain's CDR3 is CASSELGGNEQYF. The CDR3 DNA reads TGTGCCAGCAGTGAATTGGGAGGGAACGAGCAGTACTTC.

V is TRBV19 and J is TRBJ2-3, with 10 bases identical to TRBD2. CDR3 length: 13 residues. Trimming at V came to 3 bases and at J to 6 bases, leaving 0 bases not matched to a gene. Per the germline V gene, CDR1 is LNHDA and CDR2 is SQIVND (reference sequence). CDR3 coding DNA: TGTGCCAGTAGTATGGGACTAGCGGATACGCAGTATTTT. It translates to CASSMGLADTQYF.

The sample holds many counts of this clonotype. This chain links TRBV3-1 with TRBJ2-2; no clear D gene. Deletions cut 7 bases from V and 4 bases from J, with 16 bases between. Looked up from germline, CDR1 is LGHDT and CDR2 is YNNKEL (reference sequence). The CDR3 sequence is 15 residues long. The CDR3 nucleotides are TGTGCCAGCAAGATACAGACCTCGACCACCGGGGAGCTGTTTTTT. Protein sequence: CASKIQTSTTGELFF.

In its sample, this clonotype was seen a few times. The chain recombines TRBV27 with TRBJ1-5; 8 nucleotides line up with TRBD1. Germline CDR1 MNHEY, CDR2 SMNVEV (reference sequence). Germline trimming cut 10 bases from V and 4 bases from J; bases unmatched to any gene: 12. The CDR3 spans 15 residues. The CDR3, as DNA: TGTGCCACAGCTATTGGACAGGGACCGAATCAGCCCCAGCATTTT. This sequence encodes CATAIGQGPNQPQHF.

This clonotype was seen a few times. V gene TRBV28 combines with J gene TRBJ1-4; D remains ambiguous. The CDR3 runs to 16 residues. CDR1 and CDR2 from the germline V gene are MDHEN and SYDVKM. Deletions cut 2 bases from V and 0 bases from J, with 10 bases between. For the CDR3, the DNA is TGTGCCAGCAGTTTAGTCGTGCCGGCAACTAATGAAAAACTGTTTTTT. This gives the protein CASSLVVPATNEKLFF. Complete variable domain (other parts from reference TRBV28 and TRBJ1-4): DVKVTQSSRYLVKRTGEKVFLECVQDMDHENMFWYRQDPGLGLRLIYFSYDVKMKEKGDIPEGYSVSREKKERFSLILESASTNQTSMYLCASSLVVPATNEKLFFGSGTQLSVL.

This chain links TRBV12-3 or TRBV12-4 with TRBJ2-1; TRBD1 aligns across 9 bases. V was pared by 6 bases and J by 8 bases, with 8 bases of the junction left unmatched. This CDR3 contains 14 residues. Here the CDR3 DNA reads TGTGCCAGCAGGAGGGACAGGGAGGTGGATGAGCAGTTCTTC. Amino acid sequence: CASRRDREVDEQFF.

The gene calls are TRBV12-3 or TRBV12-4 and TRBJ1-5, with 7 nucleotides matching TRBD1. V gave up 6 bases and J gave up 5 bases; unmatched junction bases: 7. The CDR3 spans 14 residues. In DNA, the CDR3 is TGTGCCAGCAGGCTACAGGGGAAACATCAGCCCCAGCATTTT. Amino acid sequence: CASRLQGKHQPQHF.

This clonotype has only a few counts. The chain is built from TRBV5-4 and TRBJ2-1, with 7 bases that match TRBD1. V lost 3 bases and J lost 10; bases outside the gene matches: 4. The CDR3 loop spans 12 amino acids. Per the germline V gene, CDR1 is SGHNT and CDR2 is YYREEE (reference sequence). As DNA, the CDR3 is TGTGCCAGCAGCTCTCCGGGACAGGAGCAGTTCTTC. Its protein is CASSSPGQEQFF.

Ten or more counts support this clonotype. The chain employs TRBV2 and TRBJ2-2; D is uncertain. Germline V lookup: CDR1 SNHLY, CDR2 FYNNEI. The CDR3 consists of 12 residues. Trimming cost V 6 bases and J 3 bases, with 5 bases left between them. The CDR3 region is CASRTDTGELFF. The CDR3 DNA follows: TGTGCCAGCAGGACGGACACCGGGGAGCTGTTTTTT. The entire variable domain, with the rest obtained from reference TRBV2 and TRBJ2-2, is as follows: EPEVTQTPSHQVTQMGQEVILRCVPISNHLYFYWYRQILGQKVEFLVSFYNNEISEKSEIFDDQFSVERPDGSNFTLKIRSTKLEDSAMYFCASRTDTGELFFGEGSRLTVL.

This chain joins TRBV29-1 and TRBJ2-1; unclear D gene. The CDR3 is made up of 15 amino acids. Trimming cost V 5 bases and J 4 bases, with 18 bases left between them. Germline loops: CDR1 SQVTM, CDR2 ANQGSEA. CDR3: CSVPGTGSLYNEQFF. As DNA, the CDR3 is TGCAGCGTTCCAGGAACCGGGTCTCTGTACAATGAGCAGTTCTTC.

The table lists this clonotype with a few counts. The chain recombines TRBV7-9 with TRBJ1-2; D is unclear. Trimming stripped 7 bases from V and 10 bases from J, with 19 bases between. The CDR3 has 13 residues. The V gene's germline CDR1 is SEHNR and CDR2 FQNEAQ (reference sequence). The CDR3 loop reads CASTLVPQPSYTF. CDR3 nucleotides: TGTGCCAGCACCCTGGTGCCCCAACCTTCCTACACCTTC. Filled out from reference TRBV7-9 and TRBJ1-2, the complete variable domain reads DTGVSQNPRHKITKRGQNVTFRCDPISEHNRLYWYRQTLGQGPEFLTYFQNEAQLEKSRLLSDRFSAERPKGSFSTLEIQRTEQGDSAMYLCASTLVPQPSYTFGSGTRLTVV.

The J gene is TRBJ2-7, the V gene TRBV28; 7 nucleotides line up with TRBD2. The junction had 8 bases not matched to a gene; V was cut back by 6 bases and J by 0 bases. The CDR3 sequence is 15 residues long. Germline V lookup: CDR1 MDHEN, CDR2 SYDVKM. DNA of the CDR3: TGTGCCAGCAGACCAGGGACTACTTTCTCCTACGAGCAGTACTTC. This codes for CASRPGTTFSYEQYF.

This clonotype was recorded at least ten times. The chain employs TRBV7-2 and TRBJ2-7; TRBD2 might be the D (5 bases). Trimming stripped 2 bases from V and 5 bases from J, with 13 bases between. CDR1 and CDR2 from the germline V gene are SGHTA and FQGNSA. The CDR3 spans 14 residues. CDR3 sequence (DNA): TGTGCCAGCAGCTTACTTCCAGGACTCCACGAGCAGTACTTC. Amino acid sequence: CASSLLPGLHEQYF.

The V call is TRBV20-1, the J call TRBJ1-3; no firm D call. Germline CDR1 and CDR2: DFQATT and SNEGSKA (reference sequence). The ends were cut back, 0 bases at V and 4 bases at J, with 7 bases in the middle. The CDR3 has 13 amino acids. The CDR3 nucleotides read TGCAGTGCTAGAGAGGAGACAGGAAACACCATATATTTT. This sequence encodes CSAREETGNTIYF.

The V gene is TRBV20-1, the J gene TRBJ2-1; 10 bases are shared with TRBD2. Germline CDR1 is DFQATT and CDR2 is SNEGSKA (reference sequence). V dropped 2 bases and J dropped 7; count of bases not matched to a gene: 11. The CDR3 consists of 16 residues. The chain's CDR3 is CSARLRTGTSANEQFF. The DNA for the CDR3 is TGCAGTGCTAGACTCCGAACCGGGACTAGCGCGAATGAGCAGTTCTTC.

The genes are TRBV4-1 and TRBJ1-4; TRBD1 might be the D (5 bases). Deletions cut 4 bases from V and 8 bases from J, with 14 bases between. Germline V lookup: CDR1 MGHRA, CDR2 YSYEKL. The CDR3 is 14 amino acids. The CDR3 protein is CASSLQESGEKLFF. CDR3 DNA sequence: TGCGCCAGCAGCCTACAGGAGTCGGGAGAAAAACTGTTTTTT.

This clonotype was detected ten times or more. CDR3 amino acids: CASKLSVGSNEQYF. The CDR3 coding sequence is TGTGCCAGTAAATTGTCGGTTGGGTCCAACGAGCAGTACTTC. V gene TRBV19 combines with J gene TRBJ2-7; the D is unclear. Looked up from germline, CDR1 is LNHDA and CDR2 is SQIVND (reference sequence). V lost 7 bases and J 5 bases, leaving 18 bases between the germline ends. The CDR3 consists of 14 residues. Full variable domain (remainder filled in from reference TRBV19 and TRBJ2-7): DGGITQSPKYLFRKEGQNVTLSCEQNLNHDAMYWYRQDPGQGLRLIYYSQIVNDFQKGDIAEGYSVSREKKESFPLTVTSAQKNPTAFYLCASKLSVGSNEQYFGPGTRLTVT.

The chain couples TRBV7-8 to TRBJ2-1; TRBD1 is a possible D gene (5 bases). CDR1 is SGHVS, CDR2 FQNEAQ, per germline. This CDR3 spans 16 amino acids. Trimming cost V 2 bases and J 7 bases, with 18 bases left between them. The CDR3 DNA follows: TGTGCCAGCAGCTTATTGTTGAGTGGGGCAGGGAATGAGCAGTTCTTC. Translated: CASSLLLSGAGNEQFF.

This clonotype was seen at least ten times. The V gene is TRBV7-9, the J gene TRBJ1-1; D unresolved. The germline gives CDR1 SEHNR, CDR2 FQNEAQ (reference sequence). Trimming took 4 bases from V and 5 from J, leaving 20 bases between them. CDR3 size: 16 residues. The CDR3 nucleotides are TGTGCCAGCAGCTCGATGTCGTATCGGGGTTGGACTGAAGCTTTCTTT. It codes for CASSSMSYRGWTEAFF.

The chain links TRBV6-5 to TRBJ1-4; D uncertain. This CDR3 is built from 15 residues. V was pared by 0 bases and J by 6 bases, with 11 bases between. Germline CDR1 is MNHEY and CDR2 is SVGAGI. The CDR3 here is CASSYSHSRDEKLFF. The CDR3 DNA is TGTGCCAGCAGTTACTCGCACAGTAGGGATGAAAAACTGTTTTTT.